This T cell receptor beta chain was recorded in a study of OX40 agonist ivuxolimab in advanced cancers. Study-wide background: Age averaged around 60 years (range roughly 20 to 90), and about 86% were male. Patients with prior anti-PD-1, anti-PD-L1 or anti-CTLA-4 therapy were eligible; 40% had some.

This CDR3 region has 15 residues. V dropped 6 bases and J dropped 6; count of bases not matched to a gene: 8. Germline-derived CDR1 and CDR2 are MNHNY and SVGAGI (reference sequence). Study outcomes and limitations: Partial responders dosed at 0.1-3.0 mg/kg displayed clonal expansion ranking among the lowest.

Clones were read by immunoSEQ multiplex PCR, and TCRdb kept only the in-frame ones, dropping some. The sample lists roughly 34,000 clones, less than 85% seen once, with approximately 10% in the top ten. Notes on this clone: Its specificity is unknown.

The sequencing here drew on CD4+ or CD8+ T cells sorted from blood, taken in a trial of the OX40 agonist ivuxolimab. This clonotype was sampled from an adult with an advanced solid tumor such as melanoma, head and neck, liver or kidney cancer. The V gene is TRBV6-6, the J gene TRBJ2-5, with 12 bases that match TRBD2. Here the CDR3 reads CASRASGGERKTQYF. The DNA of the CDR3 is TGTGCCAGCAGGGCTAGCGGGGGGGAGAGGAAGACCCAGTACTTC.